Each of the 32 T cell receptor beta chains below was sequenced from the same sample in a study of T cells in tuberculosis. Some clones are missing from TCRdb's copy, which holds only in-frame ones; the method was immunoSEQ multiplex PCR. The repertoire includes fewer than 40,000 clones, around 97% of them detected once, and 6.2% sits in the top ten. The sample consisted of PBMCs. These receptor sequences come from a donor aged 10-29 years with latent tuberculosis or without tuberculosis infection.

This sequence joins TRBV5-1 and TRBJ2-3, with a possible D match to TRBD2 (7 bases). Trimming shortened V by 5 bases and J by 4 bases, and 20 bases separated the two germline ends. The CDR3 loop spans 16 amino acids. CDR1 is SGHRS and CDR2 is YFSETQ in the germline V gene. The DNA of the CDR3 is TGCGCCAGCAGTTCGCTCGCGGGGGCCGGGGCAGATACGCAGTATTTT. It is translated as CASSSLAGAGADTQYF. The whole variable domain, remainder taken from reference TRBV5-1 and TRBJ2-3, is KAGVTQTPRYLIKTRGQQVTLSCSPISGHRSVSWYQQTPGQGLQFLFEYFSETQRNKGNFPGRFSGRQFSNSRSEMNVSTLELGDSALYLCASSSLAGAGADTQYFGPGTRLTVL.

This clone was counted a single time. The rearrangement joins TRBV19 to TRBJ1-5; 7 bases fit TRBD1. The CDR3 totals 14 residues. CDR1 LNHDA and CDR2 SQIVND come from the germline V gene (reference sequence). The V gene end was trimmed by 7 bases and the J gene end by 3 bases; junction bases not matched to a gene: 6. The CDR3 loop is CASMPGQFNQPQHF. CDR3 nucleotide sequence: TGTGCCAGTATGCCGGGACAGTTCAATCAGCCCCAGCATTTT.

The chain joins TRBV28 to TRBJ1-2, with TRBD1 identical over 7 bases. V was pared by 4 bases and J by 4 bases, with 15 bases of the junction left unmatched. Germline V gene lookup returns CDR1 MDHEN and CDR2 SYDVKM. CDR3 size: 17 residues. CDR3 sequence: CASSYPLTGDASYGYTF. CDR3 sequence (DNA): TGTGCCAGCAGTTACCCACTAACAGGGGACGCCAGCTATGGCTACACCTTC.

The V call is TRBV6-1, the J call TRBJ2-7; possibly TRBD1 for D (7 bases). The CDR3 covers 14 residues. V was clipped by 6 bases and J by 3 bases, with 15 bases between them. Germline loops: CDR1 MNHNS, CDR2 SASEGT. As DNA, the CDR3 is TGTGCCAGCAGCTCCGCGGGACAGTACTACGAGCAGTACTTC. Translation gives CASSSAGQYYEQYF.

This clone came up once. The genes are TRBV19 and TRBJ2-1; D possibly corresponds to TRBD1 (6 bases). V shed 4 bases and J shed 1 base, with 14 bases lying between them. The germline gives CDR1 LNHDA, CDR2 SQIVND (reference sequence). The CDR3 totals 16 residues. The CDR3 DNA reads TGTGCCAGTAGTACGGACAGAGCGAGTTCCTACAATGAGCAGTTCTTC. Translation: CASSTDRASSYNEQFF.

V and J are TRBV7-9 and TRBJ2-1; no clear D gene. With 3 bases removed from V and 3 bases from J, the gap between germline ends came to 3 bases. The CDR3 runs 12 residues. Germline V gives CDR1 SEHNR, CDR2 FQNEAQ (reference sequence). Here the CDR3 reads CASSFNYNEQFF. Here the CDR3 DNA reads TGTGCCAGCAGCTTTAACTACAATGAGCAGTTCTTC.

This chain connects TRBV2 to TRBJ2-5; 7 nucleotides agree with TRBD1. With 3 bases clipped from V and 5 bases from J, the junction kept 3 bases outside the gene matches. Germline CDR1 reads SNHLY; CDR2 reads FYNNEI. This CDR3 has 13 residues. The CDR3 region has the DNA TGTGCCAGCAGTGAGGGCAGGGGGGAGACCCAGTACTTC. Its translation: CASSEGRGETQYF.

The V call is TRBV19, the J call TRBJ2-5; the match to TRBD1 covers 12 bases. Trimming at V came to 3 bases and at J to 4 bases, leaving 3 bases not matched to a gene. This CDR3 has 15 residues. Germline V gene lookup returns CDR1 LNHDA and CDR2 SQIVND (reference sequence). The CDR3 coding sequence is TGTGCCAGTAGTATTGGGGACAGGGGGCTAGAGACCCAGTACTTC. Its translation: CASSIGDRGLETQYF.

The V call is TRBV18, the J call TRBJ1-1; no definite D call. Looked up from germline, CDR1 is KGHSH and CDR2 is LQKENI. V shed 6 bases and J shed 3 bases, with 17 bases lying between them. The CDR3 loop spans 15 amino acids. In nucleotides, the CDR3 is TGTGCCAGCTCGCCAGAAGCGTCCGCCTACACTGAAGCTTTCTTT. Translating gives CASSPEASAYTEAFF.

This chain uses TRBV2 with TRBJ1-5; 10 bases fit TRBD1. V shed 7 bases and J 4 bases; nucleotides not matched to a gene: 4. Germline-derived CDR1 and CDR2 are SNHLY and FYNNEI. This CDR3 spans 14 amino acids. CDR3 loop: CASKRGQGNQPQHF. CDR3 in DNA: TGTGCCAGCAAAAGGGGACAGGGGAATCAGCCCCAGCATTTT.

This rearrangement joins TRBV21-1 to TRBJ2-7; TRBD1, the D gene given by the table, was not confirmed from the DNA. TRBV21-1 is designated a pseudogene. The CDR3 runs 14 residues. CDR3 loop: CASTGDRGAYEQYF. CDR3 in DNA: TGTGCCAGCACCGGGGACAGGGGGGCCTACGAGCAGTACTTC.

J is TRBJ1-4 and V is TRBV2; D is undetermined. V was pared by 8 bases and J by 8 bases, with 18 bases between. The CDR3 has 14 amino acids. Germline values: CDR1 SNHLY, CDR2 FYNNEI. CDR3 in DNA: TGTGCCAGCGGCGGTGGCTCCCGGCGGGAAAAACTGTTTTTT. Protein: CASGGGSRREKLFF.

V usage is TRBV6-5 and J usage is TRBJ2-7; 7 bases line up with TRBD1. Germline V gene lookup returns CDR1 MNHEY and CDR2 SVGAGI. The CDR3 is 13 amino acids. Trimming cost V 6 bases and J 2 bases; bases outside gene matches: 4. In DNA, the CDR3 is TGTGCCAGCAGGCCGACAGGGACCTACGAGCAGTACTTC. Amino acids: CASRPTGTYEQYF.

The gene calls are TRBV19 and TRBJ2-1; 10 nucleotides align to TRBD2. In germline, CDR1 is LNHDA, CDR2 SQIVND (reference sequence). This CDR3 has 17 amino acids. V trimming: 4 bases; J trimming: 4 bases; junction bases outside the gene matches: 10. The CDR3 DNA is TGTGCCAGTAGTAGGCCACTAGCGGGGTCGATTTACAATGAGCAGTTCTTC. Encoded protein: CASSRPLAGSIYNEQFF.

In DNA, the CDR3 is TGCGCCAGCAGCTTGTCGGGCGGGGGCTTCGAGGAGCAGTACTTC. It encodes CASSLSGGGFEEQYF. The chain uses TRBV5-1 and TRBJ2-7, with D perhaps TRBD2 (7 bases). Germline assignment: CDR1 SGHRS and CDR2 YFSETQ. Trimming stripped 1 base from V and 7 bases from J, with 18 bases between. This CDR3 contains 15 residues.

The rearrangement links TRBV4-2 to TRBJ1-1; possible D gene TRBD1, 5 bases. The V end was cut by 4 bases, the J end by 3 bases, with 15 bases between. The CDR3 is 15 residues long. Germline-derived CDR1 and CDR2 are LGHNA and YNFKEQ. For the CDR3, the DNA is TGTGCCAGCAGCCCCGCTTGGGGCGAGGACACTGAAGCTTTCTTT. Translated: CASSPAWGEDTEAFF.

This CDR3 is CASSYRERSGYTF. CDR3 nucleotide sequence: TGTGCCAGCAGCTACCGGGAAAGATCGGGCTACACCTTC. The rearrangement joins TRBV7-2 to TRBJ1-2, with no clear D. The CDR3 consists of 13 residues. Germline CDR1 and CDR2: SGHTA and FQGNSA. V was trimmed by 4 bases and J by 8 bases, leaving 14 bases between them.

The chain is built from TRBV28 and TRBJ1-1, with a tentative D call TRBD1 (5 bases). Germline V gene sequence: CDR1 MDHEN, CDR2 SYDVKM. Trimming removed 4 bases from V and 2 bases from J, with 23 bases in between. The CDR3 loop spans 18 amino acids. DNA of the CDR3: TGTGCCAGCAGTTACCTTACCGGGAGGCAGGGACGAAACACTGAAGCTTTCTTT. Translation gives CASSYLTGRQGRNTEAFF.

The chain has TRBV6-5 and TRBJ2-3; perhaps TRBD2 as D (6 bases). With 6 bases removed from V and 7 bases from J, the gap between germline ends came to 14 bases. Germline-derived CDR1 and CDR2 are MNHEY and SVGAGI. The CDR3 sequence is 13 residues long. CDR3 DNA sequence: TGTGCCAGCAGGTCGGGGACTCTTCATACGCAGTATTTT. Translation: CASRSGTLHTQYF.

Details on this clone: An end of the junction does not agree with germline; a read error may underlie this. The rearrangement joins TRBV14 to TRBJ2-1; tentatively, D is TRBD2 (6 bases). CDR3 length: 16 residues. The germline CDR1 and CDR2 sequences are SGHDN and FVKESK. Here the CDR3 reads CASSQTRGSGIGHGLF. DNA of the CDR3: TGTGCCAGCAGCCAGACCCGGGGGAGTGGAATCGGACATGGGCTCTTC.

The chain uses TRBV2 and TRBJ1-1, with 9 bases identical to TRBD1. V was pared by 7 bases and J by 4 bases, with 7 bases of the junction left unmatched. The germline CDR1 and CDR2 sequences are SNHLY and FYNNEI. The CDR3 spans 14 residues. Here the CDR3 DNA reads TGTGCCAGCAAGCGACAGGGGGTTCGCACTGAAGCTTTCTTT. The encoded protein is CASKRQGVRTEAFF.

This chain uses TRBV7-9 with TRBJ2-7, with 11 positions matching TRBD2. V was pared by 5 bases and J by 3 bases, with 6 bases of the junction left unmatched. CDR1 and CDR2 (germline): SEHNR, FQNEAQ (reference sequence). There are 15 residues in the CDR3. The CDR3 DNA reads TGTGCCAGCAGCCCTTCGGGACTAGCGGTCTACGAGCAGTACTTC. Translation gives CASSPSGLAVYEQYF.

Written as DNA, the CDR3 is TGCGCCAGCAGCCAAGAAAAGAGGACATTGAACACTGAAGCTTTCTTT. Its translation is CASSQEKRTLNTEAFF. The chain is built from TRBV4-1 and TRBJ1-1; a possible D gene is TRBD1 (5 bases). Germline V CDR1 and CDR2: MGHRA, YSYEKL. Trimming took 0 bases from V and 0 from J, leaving 11 bases between them. The CDR3 runs 16 residues.

CDR3: CASAPSRGTAEAFF. In DNA form, the CDR3 reads TGTGCCAGCGCTCCATCCCGGGGGACCGCTGAAGCTTTCTTT. V gene TRBV2 combines with J gene TRBJ1-1; tentative D call: TRBD1 (5 bases). Looked up from germline, CDR1 is SNHLY and CDR2 is FYNNEI. V was shortened by 8 bases and J by 6 bases, with 19 bases between the two germline ends. The CDR3 spans 14 residues.

This chain joins TRBV2 and TRBJ1-4, with a weak D call TRBD1 (6 bases). With 7 bases removed from V and 3 bases from J, the gap between germline ends came to 9 bases. The CDR3 contains 13 residues. Germline CDR1 SNHLY, CDR2 FYNNEI. CDR3 bases: TGTGCCAGCACTGGACAGTCTAATGAAAAACTGTTTTTT. The encoded protein is CASTGQSNEKLFF.

The chain is built from TRBV19 and TRBJ1-5; TRBD1 aligns across 8 bases. The CDR3 has 18 amino acids. Looked up from germline, CDR1 is LNHDA and CDR2 is SQIVND (reference sequence). J gave up 0 bases and V 6 bases, and 13 bases lay outside the gene matches. CDR3 loop: CASSRGQGIPYSNQPQHF. CDR3 DNA: TGTGCCAGTAGCCGTGGACAGGGAATCCCGTATAGCAATCAGCCCCAGCATTTT.

V is TRBV30 and J is TRBJ2-7; the match to TRBD1 covers 8 bases. V was clipped by 2 bases and J by 3 bases; unmatched bases: 6. Germline V gene data show CDR1 as GTSNPN and CDR2 as SVGIG (reference sequence). The CDR3 length is 14 residues. The CDR3 coding sequence is TGTGCCTGGAGTATGGGACAGGCCAACTACGAGCAGTACTTC. This sequence encodes CAWSMGQANYEQYF. Based on the CDR3 plus reference TRBV30 and TRBJ2-7, the full variable domain is SQTIHQWPATLVQPVGSPLSLECTVEGTSNPNLYWYRQAAGRGLQLLFYSVGIGQISSEVPQNLSASRPQDRQFILSSKKLLLSDSGFYLCAWSMGQANYEQYFGPGTRLTVT.

The rearrangement joins TRBV29-1 to TRBJ2-3; D is unresolved. V dropped 2 bases and J dropped 0 bases, with 9 bases sitting between them. The V gene's germline CDR1 is SQVTM and CDR2 ANQGSEA. The CDR3 sequence is 14 residues long. CDR3 in amino acids: CSVEPRLSTDTQYF. As DNA, the CDR3 is TGCAGCGTTGAACCCAGGCTTAGCACAGATACGCAGTATTTT.

The CDR3 coding sequence is TGTGCCAGCAGTGATTTCAGGGGACAAGAGACCCAGTACTTC. The encoded protein is CASSDFRGQETQYF. This chain joins TRBV2 and TRBJ2-5, with D perhaps matching TRBD1 (6 bases). Germline CDR1 and CDR2: SNHLY and FYNNEI. Trimming stripped 3 bases from V and 2 bases from J, with 10 bases between. The length of the CDR3 is 14 residues.

This chain links TRBV19 with TRBJ1-4, with a tentative D call TRBD1 (5 bases). Trimming left V 1 base short and J 7 bases short, with 13 bases between. This CDR3 comprises 15 residues. Germline loops: CDR1 LNHDA, CDR2 SQIVND (reference sequence). CDR3 region: CASSIVRGSGEKLFF. CDR3 DNA: TGTGCCAGTAGTATAGTTCGGGGGAGTGGTGAAAAACTGTTTTTT.

V usage is TRBV2 and J usage is TRBJ2-3, with 7 bases matching TRBD2. CDR3 length equals 15 residues. With 8 bases clipped from V and 3 bases from J, the junction kept 11 bases outside the gene matches. The germline V gene has CDR1 SNHLY and CDR2 FYNNEI. CDR3 nucleotide sequence: TGTGCCAGCCTCTGGCTAGCGGAAGGGACAGATACGCAGTATTTT. This codes for CASLWLAEGTDTQYF. Complete variable domain (other parts from reference TRBV2 and TRBJ2-3): EPEVTQTPSHQVTQMGQEVILRCVPISNHLYFYWYRQILGQKVEFLVSFYNNEISEKSEIFDDQFSVERPDGSNFTLKIRSTKLEDSAMYFCASLWLAEGTDTQYFGPGTRLTVL.

This clone was seen a single time. The chain couples TRBV4-1 to TRBJ2-7; D is possibly TRBD1 (6 bases). V was clipped by 0 bases and J by 3 bases, with 24 bases between them. Germline V gives CDR1 MGHRA, CDR2 YSYEKL. This CDR3 is 19 amino acids long. The CDR3 loop reads CASSQDPDPGQISHYEQYF. CDR3 nucleotides: TGCGCCAGCAGCCAAGATCCGGACCCTGGACAGATTTCGCACTACGAGCAGTACTTC.